The 20 T cell receptor beta chains below were found in one sample sequenced in a study of beta chain features in type 1 diabetes. These receptors have no known antigen. Expressed TCRB transcripts were sequenced after all isolated RNA was converted to cDNA. Sequenced by immunoSEQ multiplex PCR; TCRdb stores in-frame clones only, minus some. The data contain 600,000 to 700,000 clones, over 10% of them singletons. Study-level results: For Type 1 diabetes patients, all four CD4+ subsets carried TCRB CDR3s that were moderately but significantly shorter.

Material for sequencing was naive CD4+ T cells from blood. The origin of the receptors is a man aged 25 to 40 with type 1 diabetes.

The chain couples TRBV27 to TRBJ2-3, with D tentatively TRBD1 or TRBD2 (5 bases each). CDR1 is MNHEY and CDR2 is SMNVEV in the germline V gene (reference sequence). This CDR3 spans 17 amino acids. The V end was cut by 8 bases, the J end by 0 bases, with 21 bases between. This CDR3 reads CASGVAGANPSTDTQYF. CDR3 nucleotides: TGTGCCAGCGGGGTCGCCGGGGCCAATCCTAGCACAGATACGCAGTATTTT.

In this sample, this clone turned up a few times. The chain employs TRBV6-6 and TRBJ2-7, with no clear D. Per germline, CDR1 MNHNY and CDR2 SVGAGI (reference sequence). Trimming removed 6 bases from V and 7 bases from J, with 13 bases in between. The CDR3 loop spans 12 amino acids. The CDR3 nucleotides read TGTGCCAGCAGCCCTCAAGTGGGGGAGCAGTACTTC. It specifies CASSPQVGEQYF.

This sequence joins TRBV25-1 and TRBJ1-2; D call uncertain. The CDR3 length is 13 residues. Germline V lookup: CDR1 MGHDK, CDR2 SYGVNS. Trimming removed 0 bases at V and 8 bases at J, with 10 bases between. The CDR3 loop reads CASSEYEGEGYTF. CDR3 in DNA: TGTGCCAGCAGTGAATACGAGGGTGAAGGCTACACCTTC.

As regards this clone: This sample includes further DNA sequences coding for the same CDR3. The chain joins TRBV7-2 to TRBJ2-5, with D unclear. The length of the CDR3 is 12 residues. Per the germline V gene, CDR1 is SGHTA and CDR2 is FQGNSA. Trimming removed 4 bases from V and 5 bases from J, with 8 bases in between. The CDR3 DNA is TGTGCCAGCAGCTACCTACTGGAGACCCAGTACTTC. Translating it yields CASSYLLETQYF.

This chain joins TRBV28 and TRBJ2-7, with 9 bases fitting TRBD1. After removal of 8 bases from V and 4 bases from J, the junction contained 9 bases not matched to a gene. The CDR3 has 14 residues. Germline V gives CDR1 MDHEN, CDR2 SYDVKM. The CDR3 DNA reads as TGTGCCAGCGCTTCAGGACAGGGGAAGTACGAGCAGTACTTC. Translation: CASASGQGKYEQYF.

V gene TRBV18 combines with J gene TRBJ1-1, with a tentative D call TRBD1 (6 bases). Germline loops: CDR1 KGHSH, CDR2 LQKENI. The V gene lost 3 bases and the J gene lost 6 bases, with 14 bases spanning the gap. The CDR3 runs 14 residues. CDR3 protein: CASSPSVQGSEAFF. The CDR3 bases are TGTGCCAGCTCACCTAGCGTACAGGGTTCTGAAGCTTTCTTT. Supplemented by reference TRBV18 and TRBJ1-1, the full variable domain reads NAGVMQNPRHLVRRRGQEARLRCSPMKGHSHVYWYRQLPEEGLKFMVYLQKENIIDESGMPKERFSAEFPKEGPSILRIQQVVRGDSAAYFCASSPSVQGSEAFFGQGTRLTVV.

This clone was counted a few times. This chain uses TRBV5-4 with TRBJ2-5, with D unresolved. V gave up 1 base and J gave up 1 base, with 8 bases separating them. Germline V lookup: CDR1 SGHNT, CDR2 YYREEE (reference sequence). This CDR3 has 14 residues. The CDR3 DNA sequence: TGTGCCAGCAGCTTGTCCCAGAGCCAAGAGACCCAGTACTTC. It codes for CASSLSQSQETQYF.

The J gene is TRBJ1-2, the V gene TRBV7-9, with D tentatively TRBD1 (6 bases). The germline gives CDR1 SEHNR, CDR2 FQNEAQ (reference sequence). V lost 2 bases, J lost 3 bases, and 13 bases lay in between. The CDR3 loop spans 15 amino acids. CDR3 coding DNA: TGTGCCAGCAGCTTAACTTCACAGGGCCACTATGGCTACACCTTC. It yields the protein CASSLTSQGHYGYTF.

This clone was counted only a few times. V is TRBV15 and J is TRBJ1-2, with D unresolved. Trimming pared 0 bases from V and 6 bases from J, leaving 11 bases between. From germline, CDR1 is LNHNV and CDR2 YYDKDF (reference sequence). CDR3 length: 14 amino acids. DNA for the CDR3: TGTGCCACCAGCAGAGATCGGGGAGAGGATGGCTACACCTTC. Its translation is CATSRDRGEDGYTF.

A few counts support this clone. CDR3 sequence: CASGSGLAGLETQYF. CDR3 sequence (DNA): TGTGCTAGTGGTTCGGGACTAGCGGGCCTAGAGACCCAGTACTTC. The chain joins TRBV12-5 to TRBJ2-5; 12 bases fit TRBD2. Germline CDR1 and CDR2: LGHNT and FRNRAP. The CDR3 sequence is 15 residues long. With V trimmed by 4 bases and J by 4 bases, 4 bases remained unmatched.

This clone came up a few times. The V and J genes are TRBV7-2 and TRBJ2-1; possibly TRBD1 for D (6 bases). The CDR3 totals 13 residues. Trimming left V 5 bases short and J 3 bases short, with 8 bases between. Germline V gene sequence: CDR1 SGHTA, CDR2 FQGNSA. CDR3 loop: CASSTGHYNEQFF. CDR3 sequence (DNA): TGTGCCAGCAGCACAGGGCACTACAATGAGCAGTTCTTC.

This clone occurred a few times. V usage is TRBV23-1 and J usage is TRBJ1-4; D is undetermined. TRBV23-1 is flagged as an ORF with uncertain function. With 6 bases removed from V and 8 bases from J, the gap between germline ends came to 25 bases. This CDR3 comprises 17 residues. CDR3 in DNA: TGCGCCAGCAGCCGACGGGCGGGCACCTCGCTTAGAGAAAAACTGTTTTTT. Its translation: CASSRRAGTSLREKLFF.

The gene calls are TRBV14 and TRBJ1-2; no clear D gene. The CDR3 spans 14 residues. Germline V CDR1 and CDR2: SGHDN, FVKESK. Trimming stripped 0 bases from V and 8 bases from J, with 13 bases between. The CDR3 DNA follows: TGTGCCAGCAGCCAAGATGCGGAGGTTGGCGGCTACACCTTC. Translating it yields CASSQDAEVGGYTF.

This clone came up a few times. In DNA form, the CDR3 reads TGTGCCAGCAGTACCAGGGCTGGGGAGCTGTTTTTT. This sequence encodes CASSTRAGELFF. This chain links TRBV6-1 with TRBJ2-2; D perhaps matches TRBD1 (5 bases). The CDR3 length is 12 residues. V lost 5 bases and J lost 8, with 9 bases in between. Per germline, CDR1 MNHNS and CDR2 SASEGT.

This clone has just a few counts. This chain uses TRBV27 with TRBJ1-5; 7 bases are shared with TRBD1. This CDR3 spans 14 amino acids. Germline assignment: CDR1 MNHEY and CDR2 SMNVEV (reference sequence). The V gene end was trimmed by 5 bases and the J gene end by 2 bases; junction bases not matched to a gene: 3. As DNA, the CDR3 is TGTGCCAGCAGTCCCACAGGGGGCAATCAGCCCCAGCATTTT. It specifies CASSPTGGNQPQHF.

The V call is TRBV18, the J call TRBJ2-5; D is uncertain. Trimming stripped 6 bases from V and 2 bases from J, with 10 bases between. Germline V gene sequence: CDR1 KGHSH, CDR2 LQKENI. The CDR3 contains 13 residues. CDR3 amino acids: CASSTGFQETQYF. Here the CDR3 DNA reads TGTGCCAGCTCTACTGGCTTTCAAGAGACCCAGTACTTC.

The V and J genes are TRBV4-2 and TRBJ2-1; tentatively, D is TRBD2 (5 bases). CDR3 length: 18 amino acids. Trimming cost V 0 bases and J 1 base, with 16 bases left between them. The germline CDR1 and CDR2 sequences are LGHNA and YNFKEQ. CDR3 region: CASSQDPLPRGSYNEQFF. The CDR3 DNA sequence: TGTGCCAGCAGCCAAGATCCCCTCCCCCGGGGATCCTACAATGAGCAGTTCTTC.

This clone was observed a handful of times. The chain links TRBV18 to TRBJ1-1; 8 positions agree with TRBD1. CDR1 KGHSH and CDR2 LQKENI come from the germline V gene. The CDR3 length is 16 residues. Trimming cost V 3 bases and J 1 base; bases outside gene matches: 7. This CDR3 reads CASSPTGGPRNTEAFF. In DNA, the CDR3 is TGTGCCAGCTCACCTACAGGGGGTCCAAGGAACACTGAAGCTTTCTTT. The full variable domain, completed using reference TRBV18 and TRBJ1-1, is NAGVMQNPRHLVRRRGQEARLRCSPMKGHSHVYWYRQLPEEGLKFMVYLQKENIIDESGMPKERFSAEFPKEGPSILRIQQVVRGDSAAYFCASSPTGGPRNTEAFFGQGTRLTVV.

This clone was seen only a few times. This sample also contains other DNA sequences that code for the same CDR3. The V and J genes are TRBV13 and TRBJ2-7; TRBD1 might be the D (6 bases). The V and J ends lost 0 bases and 4 bases respectively, with 16 bases between them. Germline CDR1 is PRHDT and CDR2 is FYEKMQ (reference sequence). This CDR3 is built from 16 residues. In DNA, the CDR3 is TGTGCCAGCAGCTTAGGTGGGTCAGGGGAACCTTACGAGCAGTACTTC. Its protein is CASSLGGSGEPYEQYF.

The chain recombines TRBV7-2 with TRBJ1-5; no clear D. The length of the CDR3 is 13 residues. V dropped 3 bases and J dropped 3 bases, with 6 bases sitting between them. The V gene's germline CDR1 is SGHTA and CDR2 FQGNSA. The CDR3 bases are TGTGCCAGCAGCTTTAACAACAATCAGCCCCAGCATTTT. Translation gives CASSFNNNQPQHF.